The 10 T cell receptor beta chains reported below all come from one sample, sequenced in a study of blood T cell repertoires in COVID-19. The assay was immunoSEQ multiplex PCR, and TCRdb's table has in-frame clones only and misses some. The profile shows some 530,000 clones, 88% of them singletons. Sequencing input: PBMCs or T cells enriched from blood (not recorded which). These receptor sequences come from a woman between 55 and 75 years old who had recovered from COVID-19.

This chain links TRBV7-9 with TRBJ1-4, with D perhaps matching TRBD1 (5 bases). The CDR3 is made up of 17 amino acids. V lost 5 bases to trimming and J lost 0 bases, with 16 bases between them. Looked up from germline, CDR1 is SEHNR and CDR2 is FQNEAQ (reference sequence). The CDR3 region is CASSVREGFATNEKLFF. The CDR3 DNA is TGTGCCAGCAGCGTCAGGGAGGGATTTGCAACTAATGAAAAACTGTTTTTT.

The genes are TRBV27 and TRBJ1-2; D gene uncertain. Germline values: CDR1 MNHEY, CDR2 SMNVEV (reference sequence). The CDR3 length is 15 residues. V lost 0 bases, J lost 3 bases, and 11 bases lay in between. The CDR3 is CASSLSRLPHYGYTF. CDR3 nucleotides: TGTGCCAGCAGTTTATCCAGACTGCCCCACTATGGCTACACCTTC.

The V and J genes are TRBV24-1 and TRBJ2-2, with 7 bases that match TRBD2. The V gene's germline CDR1 is KGHDR and CDR2 SFDVKD. This CDR3 contains 15 residues. The V gene end was trimmed by 2 bases and the J gene end by 5 bases; junction bases not matched to a gene: 4. CDR3 residues: CATSDSFGGTGELFF. The CDR3 DNA reads TGTGCCACCAGTGATTCGTTCGGGGGGACCGGGGAGCTGTTTTTT.

This sequence joins TRBV12-5 and TRBJ1-2; 8 nucleotides align to TRBD1. The CDR3 covers 15 residues. The trim removed 2 bases at V and 4 bases at J, leaving 6 bases unmatched. Germline assignment: CDR1 LGHNT and CDR2 FRNRAP. The CDR3 nucleotides are TGTGCTAGTGGTTTGTGGGTGACAGGGGCCTATGGCTACACCTTC. Protein product: CASGLWVTGAYGYTF. The full variable domain, with the rest looked up from reference TRBV12-5 and TRBJ1-2, is DARVTQTPRHKVTEMGQEVTMRCQPILGHNTVFWYRQTMMQGLELLAYFRNRAPLDDSGMPKDRFSAEMPDATLATLKIQPSEPRDSAVYFCASGLWVTGAYGYTFGSGTRLTVV.

The chain employs TRBV27 and TRBJ1-5, with 8 nucleotides matching TRBD1. With V trimmed by 8 bases and J by 2 bases, 5 bases remained unmatched. Germline V gene data show CDR1 as MNHEY and CDR2 as SMNVEV (reference sequence). The CDR3 contains 14 residues. This CDR3 reads CASSTGGGNQPQHF. In DNA, the CDR3 is TGTGCCAGCTCTACAGGGGGAGGCAATCAGCCCCAGCATTTT.

This clone was detected once. V gene TRBV9 combines with J gene TRBJ2-4, with a weak D call TRBD1 (6 bases). CDR3 length: 14 amino acids. In germline, CDR1 is SGDLS, CDR2 YYNGEE. Trimming took off 0 bases at V and 7 bases at J, with 11 bases between the two ends. Written as DNA, the CDR3 is TGTGCCAGCAGCGTAGCAACAGGGATGAACATTCAGTACTTC. Protein sequence: CASSVATGMNIQYF. Full variable domain (rest looked up from reference TRBV9 and TRBJ2-4): DSGVTQTPKHLITATGQRVTLRCSPRSGDLSVYWYQQSLDQGLQFLIQYYNGEERAKGNILERFSAQQFPDLHSELNLSSLELGDSALYFCASSVATGMNIQYFGAGTRLSVL.

J is TRBJ2-7 and V is TRBV5-6; D ambiguous. Trimming removed 0 bases from V and 4 bases from J, with 11 bases in between. The germline gives CDR1 SGHDT, CDR2 YYEEEE. The CDR3 contains 14 residues. CDR3 sequence: CASSLGQTMYEQYF. The CDR3 coding sequence is TGTGCCAGCAGCTTGGGACAAACAATGTACGAGCAGTACTTC.

The chain has TRBV7-2 and TRBJ2-2; the match to TRBD1 covers 7 bases. CDR1 and CDR2 from the germline V gene are SGHTA and FQGNSA. The V and J ends lost 6 bases and 7 bases, in that order; junction bases with no gene match: 11. This CDR3 comprises 15 residues. The CDR3 loop reads CASSFSGTANGELFF. The CDR3 DNA follows: TGTGCCAGCAGTTTCTCCGGGACAGCGAACGGGGAGCTGTTTTTT. Full variable domain (rest looked up from reference TRBV7-2 and TRBJ2-2): GAGVSQSPSNKVTEKGKDVELRCDPISGHTALYWYRQSLGQGLEFLIYFQGNSAPDKSGLPSDRFSAERTGGSVSTLTIQRTQQEDSAVYLCASSFSGTANGELFFGEGSRLTVL.

Comments on this clone: Distinct nucleotide sequences in the sample also encode this CDR3. This chain joins TRBV9 and TRBJ2-7; maybe TRBD2 (7 bases). Germline V CDR1 and CDR2: SGDLS, YYNGEE. The CDR3 sequence is 14 residues long. Trimming removed 0 bases at V and 3 bases at J, with 10 bases between. CDR3 DNA: TGTGCCAGCAGCGTAGGGGGAGGGGGCTACGAGCAGTACTTC. It specifies CASSVGGGGYEQYF.

J is TRBJ2-1 and V is TRBV27; tentatively, D is TRBD1 (6 bases). Trimming removed 2 bases at V and 2 bases at J, with 10 bases between. The CDR3 length is 15 residues. Per germline, CDR1 MNHEY and CDR2 SMNVEV (reference sequence). CDR3 nucleotides: TGTGCCAGCAGTTTAGATACAGGGACCTACAATGAGCAGTTCTTC. Translation gives CASSLDTGTYNEQFF.